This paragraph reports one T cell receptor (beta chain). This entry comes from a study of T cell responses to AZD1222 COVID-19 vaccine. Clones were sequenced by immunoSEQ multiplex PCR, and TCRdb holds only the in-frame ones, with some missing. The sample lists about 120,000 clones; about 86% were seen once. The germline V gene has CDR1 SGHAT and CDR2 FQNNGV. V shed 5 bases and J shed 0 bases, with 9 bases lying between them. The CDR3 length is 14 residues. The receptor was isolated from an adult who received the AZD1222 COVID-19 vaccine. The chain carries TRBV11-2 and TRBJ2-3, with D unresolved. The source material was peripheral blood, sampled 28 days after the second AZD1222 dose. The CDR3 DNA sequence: TGTGCCAGCAGCCTTCTAAGGAGCACAGATACGCAGTATTTT. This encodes CASSLLRSTDTQYF.